A single sample is the source of the 3 T cell receptor beta chains below, sequenced in a study of early T cells in non-severe SARS-CoV-2 infection. TCRdb fed the 5' RACE reads into MiXCR, producing one record per CDR3 protein. In the table there are over 60,000 distinct CDR3 sequences, about a tenth of which are singletons. The sequenced sample was whole blood, obtained at baseline. These receptors all stem from an adult who was a healthcare worker with PCR-confirmed SARS-CoV-2 infection or an uninfected control (not recorded which).

The sample holds a few counts of this clonotype. CDR3 bases: TGCAGCGGTGTACGGGGTAATGGGGACGAGCAGTACTTC. This sequence encodes CSGVRGNGDEQYF. The chain recombines TRBV29-1 with TRBJ2-7, with D maybe TRBD2 (5 bases). In germline, CDR1 is SQVTM, CDR2 ANQGSEA. There are 13 residues in the CDR3. Trimming pared 7 bases from V and 5 bases from J, leaving 18 bases between.

V gene TRBV7-9 combines with J gene TRBJ2-7; D possibly corresponds to TRBD2 (6 bases). CDR3 length: 15 residues. Trimming left V 5 bases short and J 6 bases short, with 20 bases between. Germline V gene data show CDR1 as SEHNR and CDR2 as FQNEAQ (reference sequence). CDR3 in DNA: TGTGCCAGCAGCCCTTCCGGGAGCAGGGTTAGCGAGCAGTACTTC. This encodes CASSPSGSRVSEQYF.

In DNA, the CDR3 is TGTGCCAGCTCAGGGGTTAGCGACGAGCAGTACTTC. Protein product: CASSGVSDEQYF. The chain employs TRBV28 and TRBJ2-7, with a possible D match to TRBD1 (6 bases). V lost 8 bases and J lost 5, with 13 bases in between. The CDR3 sequence is 12 residues long. Germline values: CDR1 MDHEN, CDR2 SYDVKM.